A single sample is the source of the 32 T cell receptor beta chains below, sequenced in a study of regulatory T cells in long-lasting Graves disease. Time point of the sample: newly diagnosed GD, antithyroid drugs for less than 3 months. There was RNA extracted from PBMCs, and the TCR library was made from it. Combining iRepertoire HTBI primers with Arm-PCR of CDR3 regions, the authors built TCR beta libraries. TCRdb itself ran the multiplex PCR reads through MiXCR, one entry per CDR3 protein. The data show hundreds of thousands of distinct CDR3 sequences, about a sixth seen once. The same data also contributed to another study, on T cells in Graves' hyperthyroidism and ophthalmopathy.

The starting material was peripheral blood mononuclear cells (PBMCs), obtained at new diagnosis, from a patient treated with antithyroid drugs. These receptors were collected from a man in his forties with Graves disease.

This clonotype was recorded many times. This chain uses TRBV9 with TRBJ2-3, with D possibly being TRBD2 (7 bases). This CDR3 is 14 amino acids long. Trimming removed 5 bases from V and 2 bases from J, with 12 bases in between. Germline V gene lookup returns CDR1 SGDLS and CDR2 YYNGEE. The CDR3 spells CASRWGGPTDTQYF. CDR3 nucleotides: TGTGCCAGCAGATGGGGGGGCCCCACAGATACGCAGTATTTT.

Details on this clonotype: A much larger clone is a single base away; this may be a read error. This sequence joins TRBV5-1 and TRBJ2-1; possibly TRBD2 for D (6 bases). Deletions cut 2 bases from V and 8 bases from J, with 14 bases between. The CDR3 is made up of 14 amino acids. Germline V gene sequence: CDR1 SGHRS, CDR2 YFSETQ. The CDR3 is CASSFLGLGDEQFF. The CDR3 nucleotides read TGCGCCAGCAGCTTCCTGGGACTGGGGGATGAGCAGTTCTTC. The full variable domain, its missing parts supplied by reference TRBV5-1 and TRBJ2-1, is KAGVTQTPRYLIKTRGQQVTLSCSPISGHRSVSWYQQTPGQGLQFLFEYFSETQRNKGNFPGRFSGRQFSNSRSEMNVSTLELGDSALYLCASSFLGLGDEQFFGPGTRLTVL.

CDR3 bases: TGTGCCAGCAGCCCACGCCCTGATCAGGGGGAATCCACAGATACGCAGTATTTT. Its translation is CASSPRPDQGESTDTQYF. This chain links TRBV3-1 with TRBJ2-3; 7 nucleotides agree with TRBD1. V trimming: 4 bases; J trimming: 2 bases; junction bases outside the gene matches: 15. This CDR3 region has 18 residues. Germline-derived CDR1 and CDR2 are LGHDT and YNNKEL (reference sequence).

This clonotype was observed many times. This rearrangement joins TRBV28 to TRBJ2-7, with D tentatively TRBD1 (5 bases). This CDR3 has 11 residues. Germline V gene lookup returns CDR1 MDHEN and CDR2 SYDVKM. V lost 5 bases, J lost 6 bases, and 8 bases lay in between. The CDR3 DNA follows: TGTGCCAGCAGTGGTCAGGGCGAGCAGTACTTC. It translates to CASSGQGEQYF.

This clonotype was counted ten times or more. J is TRBJ2-5 and V is TRBV7-9, with D perhaps given as TRBD1 or TRBD2 (6 bases each). The CDR3 sequence is 14 residues long. V lost 5 bases to trimming and J lost 4 bases, with 14 bases between them. From germline, CDR1 is SEHNR and CDR2 FQNEAQ (reference sequence). The CDR3 bases are TGTGCCAGCAGCCGCCCGGGGGCGGGAGAGACCCAGTACTTC. Its protein is CASSRPGAGETQYF.

This clonotype was seen repeatedly, ten times or more. The V gene is TRBV12-3 or TRBV12-4, the J gene TRBJ2-2; D gene uncertain. Trimming stripped 1 base from V and 5 bases from J, with 8 bases between. The CDR3 runs to 14 residues. The CDR3 DNA is TGTGCCAGCAGTTTAGAAAGGGTAACCGGGGAGCTGTTTTTT. Encoded protein: CASSLERVTGELFF.

On this clonotype: Since a much larger clone is just one base distant, this may be a read error. The rearrangement links TRBV7-2 to TRBJ1-5; TRBD1 is a possible D gene (5 bases). Per the germline V gene, CDR1 is SGHTA and CDR2 is FQGNSA. The CDR3 has 14 residues. For the CDR3, the DNA is TGTGCCAGCAGCTTGGCGACAGACAATCAGCCCCAGCGTTTT. This sequence encodes CASSLATDNQPQRF.

This clonotype was counted a few times. The CDR3 nucleotides read TGCGCCAGCAGCCCATCGGGGGTTCAGACTGGAAACACCATATATTTT. It yields the protein CASSPSGVQTGNTIYF. The V call is TRBV5-1, the J call TRBJ1-3; possibly TRBD1 for D (5 bases). V shed 4 bases and J shed 2 bases, with 16 bases lying between them. The CDR3 has 16 amino acids. Per germline, CDR1 SGHRS and CDR2 YFSETQ.

This clonotype was observed many times. The chain joins TRBV5-1 to TRBJ2-3; the D call may be TRBD1 or TRBD2 (5 bases each). V lost 3 bases and J 6 bases, leaving 32 bases between the germline ends. The CDR3 has 20 amino acids. CDR1 SGHRS and CDR2 YFSETQ come from the germline V gene. DNA for the CDR3: TGCGCCAGCAGCTGGCTGGGGCCCGGGGTCAGGGTTTCATTGGTGGATACGCAGTATTTT. It encodes CASSWLGPGVRVSLVDTQYF.

In this sample, this clonotype turned up many times. The chain carries TRBV29-1 and TRBJ2-3, with D perhaps matching TRBD1 (5 bases). V lost 4 bases to trimming and J lost 2 bases, with 16 bases between them. The CDR3 loop spans 15 amino acids. Looked up from germline, CDR1 is SQVTM and CDR2 is ANQGSEA. This CDR3 is CSVGSRAGPTDTQYF. DNA for the CDR3: TGCAGCGTTGGCTCCCGCGCAGGGCCCACAGATACGCAGTATTTT.

CDR3: CASSRYDRGQAYEQFF. Written as DNA, the CDR3 is TGTGCCAGCAGCCGTTACGACAGGGGTCAAGCCTACGAGCAGTTCTTC. V is TRBV5-6 and J is TRBJ2-5; 8 nucleotides agree with TRBD1. The J call may be incorrect, as the DNA end agrees better with TRBJ2-1. This CDR3 comprises 16 residues. CDR1 and CDR2 (germline): SGHDT, YYEEEE.

This clonotype has just a few counts. This may stem from a read error, because a much larger clone lies one nucleotide away. This sequence joins TRBV4-1 and TRBJ1-4; unclear D gene. The CDR3 is 14 amino acids. V lost 5 bases and J 0 bases, leaving 7 bases between the germline ends. The germline V gene encodes CDR1 MGHRA and CDR2 YSYEKL. The CDR3, as DNA: TGCGCCAGCAGCTTGTATGCAACTAATGAAAAACTGTTTTTT. The encoded protein is CASSLYATNEKLFF.

This clonotype was counted many times. The chain has TRBV27 and TRBJ2-5, with TRBD1 as a possible D gene (6 bases). The ends were cut back, 6 bases at V and 13 bases at J, with 18 bases in the middle. From germline, CDR1 is MNHEY and CDR2 SMNVEV (reference sequence). The CDR3 runs to 12 residues. The CDR3 loop reads CASSEIGTPPYF. The CDR3 coding sequence is TGTGCCAGCAGCGAAATTGGGACACCGCCGTACTTC.

This chain connects TRBV4-3 to TRBJ1-5; no firm D call. The V gene lost 0 bases and the J gene lost 11 bases, with 14 bases spanning the gap. This CDR3 spans 14 amino acids. CDR1 is LGHNA, CDR2 YSLEER, per germline. The CDR3 DNA follows: TGCGCCAGCAGCCAAGATAGGGAAGTCCGAGCCCAGCATTTT. Amino acid sequence: CASSQDREVRAQHF.

This clonotype occurred many times. V and J are TRBV2 and TRBJ1-4; TRBD1 aligns across 9 bases. Unmatched junction bases numbered 5, after V lost 7 bases and J lost 5 bases. CDR1 and CDR2 from the germline V gene are SNHLY and FYNNEI. This CDR3 comprises 14 residues. In DNA, the CDR3 is TGTGCCAGCAACCCGGACAGGGGAAATGAAAAACTGTTTTTT. It specifies CASNPDRGNEKLFF.

This clonotype was recorded many times. The V and J genes are TRBV2 and TRBJ1-1; the D is unclear. CDR3 length: 13 amino acids. V lost 5 bases to trimming and J lost 5 bases, with 12 bases between them. CDR1 is SNHLY and CDR2 is FYNNEI in the germline V gene. CDR3: CASSLGSPTEAFF. For the CDR3, the DNA is TGTGCCAGCAGTCTGGGCAGCCCAACTGAAGCTTTCTTT.

This chain joins TRBV2 and TRBJ2-7, with TRBD1 identical over 8 bases. This CDR3 is 13 amino acids long. Germline V gives CDR1 SNHLY, CDR2 FYNNEI. Trimming cost V 7 bases and J 4 bases; bases outside gene matches: 6. This CDR3 reads CASTQDRVYEQYF. In DNA, the CDR3 is TGTGCCAGCACTCAGGACAGGGTTTACGAGCAGTACTTC.

This clonotype came up many times. The germline gene is not matched at one end of the junction; a read error may be the cause. The J gene is TRBJ2-3, the V gene TRBV5-1, with D uncertain. Germline CDR1 and CDR2: SGHRS and YFSETQ. The CDR3 runs 14 residues. The CDR3 bases are TGTGCCAGCAGCTTGTCAAGTCTCACAGATACGCAGTATTTT. Translated: CASSLSSLTDTQYF.

This clonotype showed up just a few times. The chain couples TRBV28 to TRBJ1-2, with D hard to call. The germline gives CDR1 MDHEN, CDR2 SYDVKM. This CDR3 has 13 amino acids. V was shortened by 2 bases and J by 3 bases, with 7 bases between the two germline ends. This chain's CDR3 is CASSLIQYYGYTF. In DNA, the CDR3 is TGTGCCAGCAGTTTAATACAGTACTATGGCTACACCTTC.

Many counts were recorded for this clonotype. The rearrangement joins TRBV29-1 to TRBJ2-3, with D unresolved. Trimming stripped 4 bases from V and 0 bases from J, with 17 bases between. Per the germline V gene, CDR1 is SQVTM and CDR2 is ANQGSEA. This CDR3 spans 16 amino acids. CDR3 protein: CSVGPPPGLSTDTQYF. In nucleotides, the CDR3 is TGCAGCGTTGGCCCCCCGCCGGGCTTAAGCACAGATACGCAGTATTTT.

There are many counts of this clonotype. The V call is TRBV10-3, the J call TRBJ1-4; 7 bases align to TRBD1. The CDR3 is made up of 13 amino acids. Trimming removed 5 bases from V and 8 bases from J; junction bases left unmatched: 5. The V gene's germline CDR1 is ENHRY and CDR2 SYGVKD. Written as DNA, the CDR3 is TGTGCCATCAGTCGGACAGGCGGAGAAAAACTGTTTTTT. Residues: CAISRTGGEKLFF.

This clonotype has a count of ten or more. This chain links TRBV24-1 with TRBJ1-4; a possible D gene is TRBD1 (5 bases). Between the trimmed V and J ends, which lost 1 base and 10 bases, there was a span of 6 bases. CDR3 length equals 12 residues. The germline CDR1 and CDR2 sequences are KGHDR and SFDVKD. The CDR3 protein is CATSDFGGKLFF. The CDR3, as DNA: TGTGCCACCAGTGATTTCGGGGGAAAACTGTTTTTT.

This clonotype was seen a handful of times. The V gene is TRBV28, the J gene TRBJ2-6, with D perhaps matching TRBD1 or TRBD2 (5 bases each). The CDR3 has 16 residues. Germline V gene lookup returns CDR1 MDHEN and CDR2 SYDVKM. V gave up 6 bases and J gave up 0 bases, with 12 bases separating them. The CDR3 sequence: CASSGAVLSGANVLTF. The CDR3 DNA sequence: TGTGCCAGCAGCGGGGCGGTTCTCTCTGGGGCCAACGTCCTGACTTTC.

This clonotype occurred many times. This chain joins TRBV30 and TRBJ2-7; D unresolved. V dropped 2 bases and J dropped 3 bases, with 17 bases sitting between them. Germline V lookup: CDR1 GTSNPN, CDR2 SVGIG (reference sequence). The CDR3 is made up of 15 amino acids. CDR3 sequence: CAWSTPPDGIYEQYF. CDR3 DNA: TGTGCCTGGAGTACCCCTCCGGACGGAATCTACGAGCAGTACTTC.

The chain employs TRBV20-1 and TRBJ1-4; D is unresolved. CDR1 is DFQATT and CDR2 is SNEGSKA in the germline V gene (reference sequence). Trimming cost V 3 bases and J 4 bases, with 12 bases left between them. This CDR3 comprises 14 residues. CDR3 bases: TGCAGTGCTAGCTTGGGAAACCTTAATGAAAAACTGTTTTTT. Its protein is CSASLGNLNEKLFF.

The V gene is TRBV27, the J gene TRBJ2-5; perhaps D is TRBD1 or TRBD2 (6 bases each). The germline CDR1 and CDR2 sequences are MNHEY and SMNVEV (reference sequence). Trimming stripped 7 bases from V and 5 bases from J, with 11 bases between. This CDR3 comprises 12 residues. CDR3 nucleotide sequence: TGTGCCAGCAAGCAGGGGAGGGAGACCCAGTACTTC. It is translated as CASKQGRETQYF.

This clonotype was found many times. The chain carries TRBV18 and TRBJ2-2; no clear D gene. The CDR3 consists of 15 residues. Trimming took 0 bases from V and 5 from J, leaving 10 bases between them. The germline V gene encodes CDR1 KGHSH and CDR2 LQKENI. The CDR3 here is CASSPPFIGTGELFF. CDR3 bases: TGTGCCAGCTCACCACCGTTCATCGGGACCGGGGAGCTGTTTTTT.

The chain joins TRBV18 to TRBJ1-6; D is unclear. V was shortened by 2 bases and J by 5 bases, with 10 bases between the two germline ends. The germline V gene encodes CDR1 KGHSH and CDR2 LQKENI. This CDR3 has 15 amino acids. The CDR3 spells CASSPEGNNNSPLHF. The CDR3 DNA is TGTGCCAGCTCACCAGAAGGGAATAATAATTCACCCCTCCACTTT. Full variable domain (rest looked up from reference TRBV18 and TRBJ1-6): NAGVMQNPRHLVRRRGQEARLRCSPMKGHSHVYWYRQLPEEGLKFMVYLQKENIIDESGMPKERFSAEFPKEGPSILRIQQVVRGDSAAYFCASSPEGNNNSPLHFGNGTRLTVT.

The sample holds one count of this clonotype. The chain uses TRBV19 and TRBJ2-3; the match to TRBD2 covers 9 bases. This CDR3 has 15 residues. Germline lookup yields CDR1 LNHDA and CDR2 SQIVND (reference sequence). Trimming took 7 bases from V and 4 from J; bases not matched to a gene: 9. The CDR3 nucleotides are TGTGCCAGTAACGGGGGGAGCGGGGGGCCAGATACGCAGTATTTT. Encoded protein: CASNGGSGGPDTQYF. Variable domain in full (rest from reference TRBV19 and TRBJ2-3): DGGITQSPKYLFRKEGQNVTLSCEQNLNHDAMYWYRQDPGQGLRLIYYSQIVNDFQKGDIAEGYSVSREKKESFPLTVTSAQKNPTAFYLCASNGGSGGPDTQYFGPGTRLTVL.

In this sample, this clonotype turned up many times. The chain recombines TRBV18 with TRBJ2-5; possible D gene TRBD1, 6 bases. V was trimmed by 3 bases and J by 1 base, leaving 12 bases between them. CDR1 is KGHSH, CDR2 LQKENI, per germline. The CDR3 totals 15 residues. CDR3 in DNA: TGTGCCAGCTCACCTCTAGGGGACACCCAAGAGACCCAGTACTTC. The encoded protein is CASSPLGDTQETQYF.

The chain couples TRBV7-2 to TRBJ1-2; no clear D. The CDR3 totals 14 residues. V shed 1 base and J shed 4 bases, with 10 bases lying between them. The germline V gene encodes CDR1 SGHTA and CDR2 FQGNSA. CDR3 loop: CASSLESLGYGYTF. The CDR3 DNA reads TGTGCCAGCAGCTTAGAGTCTCTGGGCTATGGCTACACCTTC.

This clonotype was recorded many times. The V and J genes are TRBV6-1 and TRBJ2-2; perhaps TRBD1 as D (5 bases). This CDR3 has 16 residues. CDR1 and CDR2 (germline): MNHNS, SASEGT. V lost 1 base, J lost 3 bases, and 12 bases lay in between. The CDR3 coding sequence is TGTGCCAGCAGTGAAGTAGACAGCCCATACACCGGGGAGCTGTTTTTT. This translates into CASSEVDSPYTGELFF.